This T cell receptor (beta chain) was sequenced for a study of blood T cells in healthy people across ages. General study points: The recorded TCR beta diversity per million T cells decreased in a roughly linear manner with age.

V shed 2 bases and J shed 1 base, with 13 bases lying between them. Germline V CDR1 and CDR2: LGHNA, YNFKEQ. The CDR3 totals 16 residues. In regard to this clonotype: Antigen unknown.

Individuals who donated were healthy Caucasians from Russia aged 6 to 90. PCR was performed a second time for about 6 to 12 cycles using a sample-barcoded 5' primer and a J-beta primer mix. TCRdb redid the calling of the 5' RACE reads with MiXCR, one entry per CDR3 protein. The sample has about 1.4 million distinct CDR3 sequences; around 59% are singletons. This TCR came from a man aged 18-30 years in good health. The genes are TRBV4-2 and TRBJ2-3, with D perhaps TRBD2 (6 bases). Sequences were obtained from blood. CDR3 nucleotide sequence: TGTGCCAGCAGCCAAAGGGTTAGCGGAGGCACAGATACGCAGTATTTT. Translating it yields CASSQRVSGGTDTQYF.